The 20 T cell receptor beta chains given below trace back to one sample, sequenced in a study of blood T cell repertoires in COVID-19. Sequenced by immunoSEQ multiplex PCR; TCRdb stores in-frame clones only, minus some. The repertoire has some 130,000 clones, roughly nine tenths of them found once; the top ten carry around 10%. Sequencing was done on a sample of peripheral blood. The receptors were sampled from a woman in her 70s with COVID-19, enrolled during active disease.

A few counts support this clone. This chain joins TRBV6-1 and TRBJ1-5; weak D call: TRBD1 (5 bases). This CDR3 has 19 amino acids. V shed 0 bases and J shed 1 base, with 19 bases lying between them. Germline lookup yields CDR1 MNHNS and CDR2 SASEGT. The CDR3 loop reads CASSEARWGGGGSNQPQHF. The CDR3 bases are TGTGCCAGCAGTGAAGCGAGGTGGGGCGGCGGGGGAAGCAATCAGCCCCAGCATTTT.

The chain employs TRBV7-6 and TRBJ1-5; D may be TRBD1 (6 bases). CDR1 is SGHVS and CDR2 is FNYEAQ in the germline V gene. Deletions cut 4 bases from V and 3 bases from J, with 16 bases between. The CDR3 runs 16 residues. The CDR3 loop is CASSSEAGGVNQPQHF. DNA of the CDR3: TGTGCCAGCAGCTCCGAGGCGGGGGGCGTCAATCAGCCCCAGCATTTT.

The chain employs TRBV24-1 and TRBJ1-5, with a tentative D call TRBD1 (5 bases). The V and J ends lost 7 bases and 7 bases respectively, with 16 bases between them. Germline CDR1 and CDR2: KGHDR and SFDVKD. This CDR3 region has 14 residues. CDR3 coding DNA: TGTGCCACCAGGGGGCCCCACGAAGACCAGCCCCAGCATTTT. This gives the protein CATRGPHEDQPQHF.

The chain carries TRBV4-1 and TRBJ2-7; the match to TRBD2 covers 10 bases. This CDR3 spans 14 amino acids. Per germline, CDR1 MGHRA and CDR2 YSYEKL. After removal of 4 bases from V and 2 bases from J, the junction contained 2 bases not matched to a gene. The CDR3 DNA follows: TGCGCCAGCAGCCGGACTAGCGGTGCCTACGAGCAGTACTTC. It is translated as CASSRTSGAYEQYF.

CDR3 amino acids: CASSRPESPSKNGYTF. The CDR3, as DNA: TGTGCCAGCAGCCGACCGGAGTCCCCTTCCAAAAATGGCTACACCTTC. The rearrangement joins TRBV21-1 to TRBJ1-2. TRBV21-1 is listed as a pseudogene. The CDR3 totals 16 residues.

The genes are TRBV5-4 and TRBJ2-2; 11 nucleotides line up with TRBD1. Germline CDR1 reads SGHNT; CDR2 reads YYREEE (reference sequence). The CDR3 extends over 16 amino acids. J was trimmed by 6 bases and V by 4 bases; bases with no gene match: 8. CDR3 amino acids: CASSERDRGGAGELFF. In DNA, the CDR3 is TGTGCCAGCAGCGAGAGGGACAGGGGGGGAGCCGGGGAGCTGTTTTTT.

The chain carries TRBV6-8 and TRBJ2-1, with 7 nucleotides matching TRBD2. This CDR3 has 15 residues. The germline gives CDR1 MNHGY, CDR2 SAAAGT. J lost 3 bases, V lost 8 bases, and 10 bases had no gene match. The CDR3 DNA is TGTGCCAGCCCCCGTGGGCTAGCGGACTACAATGAGCAGTTCTTC. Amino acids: CASPRGLADYNEQFF.

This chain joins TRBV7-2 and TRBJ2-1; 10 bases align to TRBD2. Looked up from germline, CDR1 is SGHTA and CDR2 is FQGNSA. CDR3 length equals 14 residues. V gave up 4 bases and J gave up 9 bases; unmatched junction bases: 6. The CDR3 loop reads CASSSLSGGFEQFF. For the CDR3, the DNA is TGTGCCAGCAGCTCCCTTAGCGGGGGGTTTGAGCAGTTCTTC.

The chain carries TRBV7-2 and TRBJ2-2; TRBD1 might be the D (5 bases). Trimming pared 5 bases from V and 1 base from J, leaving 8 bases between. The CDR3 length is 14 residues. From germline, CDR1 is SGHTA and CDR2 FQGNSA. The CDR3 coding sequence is TGTGCCAGCAGCCGGACACGGAACACCGGGGAGCTGTTTTTT. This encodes CASSRTRNTGELFF.

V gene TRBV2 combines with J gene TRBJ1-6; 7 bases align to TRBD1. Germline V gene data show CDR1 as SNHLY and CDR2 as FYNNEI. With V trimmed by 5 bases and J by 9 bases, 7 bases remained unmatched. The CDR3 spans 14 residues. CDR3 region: CASSPRDRSSPLHF. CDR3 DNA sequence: TGTGCCAGCAGTCCCCGGGACAGATCTTCACCCCTCCACTTT.

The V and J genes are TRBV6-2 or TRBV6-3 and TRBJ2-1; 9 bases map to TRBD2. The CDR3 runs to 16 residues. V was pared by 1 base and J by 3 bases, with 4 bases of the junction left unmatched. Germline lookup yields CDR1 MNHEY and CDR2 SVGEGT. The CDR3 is CASSYLAGGHYNEQFF. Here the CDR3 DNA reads TGTGCCAGCAGTTACTTGGCGGGGGGGCACTACAATGAGCAGTTCTTC.

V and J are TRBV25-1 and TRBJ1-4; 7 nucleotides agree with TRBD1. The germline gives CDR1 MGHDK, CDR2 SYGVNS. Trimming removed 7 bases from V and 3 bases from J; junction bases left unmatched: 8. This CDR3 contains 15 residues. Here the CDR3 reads CASKPWTGPNEKLFF. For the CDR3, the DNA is TGTGCCAGCAAACCTTGGACAGGCCCTAATGAAAAACTGTTTTTT.

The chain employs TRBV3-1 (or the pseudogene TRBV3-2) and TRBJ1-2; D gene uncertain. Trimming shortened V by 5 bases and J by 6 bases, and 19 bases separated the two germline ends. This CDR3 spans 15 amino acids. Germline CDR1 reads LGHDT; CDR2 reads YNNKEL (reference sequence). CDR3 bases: TGTGCCAGCAGCTTCCCCGGGTCCCAAGGTAATGGCTACACCTTC. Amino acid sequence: CASSFPGSQGNGYTF.

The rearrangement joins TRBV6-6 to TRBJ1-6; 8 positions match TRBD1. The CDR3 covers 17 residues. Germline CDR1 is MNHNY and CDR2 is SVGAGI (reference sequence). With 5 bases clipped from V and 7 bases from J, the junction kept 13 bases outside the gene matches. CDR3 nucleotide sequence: TGTGCCAGCAGTCCGCGTTATGCACAGGGGGTAAATTCACCCCTCCACTTT. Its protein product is CASSPRYAQGVNSPLHF.

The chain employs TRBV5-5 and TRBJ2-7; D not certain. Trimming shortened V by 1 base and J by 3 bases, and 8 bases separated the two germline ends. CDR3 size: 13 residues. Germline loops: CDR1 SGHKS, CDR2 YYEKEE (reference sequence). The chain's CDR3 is CASSLTAIYEQYF. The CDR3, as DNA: TGTGCCAGCAGCTTGACAGCTATCTACGAGCAGTACTTC.

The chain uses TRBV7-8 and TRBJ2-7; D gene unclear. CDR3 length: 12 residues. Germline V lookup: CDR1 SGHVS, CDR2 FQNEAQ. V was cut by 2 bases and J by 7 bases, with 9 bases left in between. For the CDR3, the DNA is TGTGCCAGCAGCTTAATTCGGGTGGAGCAGTACTTC. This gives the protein CASSLIRVEQYF.

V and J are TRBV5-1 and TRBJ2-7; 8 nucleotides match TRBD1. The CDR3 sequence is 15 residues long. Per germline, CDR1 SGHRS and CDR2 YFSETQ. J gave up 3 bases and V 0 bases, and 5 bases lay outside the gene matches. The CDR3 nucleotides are TGCGCCAGCAGCTTGGACGGGACAGGATTCTACGAGCAGTACTTC. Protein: CASSLDGTGFYEQYF.

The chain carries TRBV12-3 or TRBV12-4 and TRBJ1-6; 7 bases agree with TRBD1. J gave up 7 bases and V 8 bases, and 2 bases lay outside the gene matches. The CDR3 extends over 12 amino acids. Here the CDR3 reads CASGRGNSPLHF. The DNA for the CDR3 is TGTGCCAGCGGCAGGGGGAATTCACCCCTCCACTTT.

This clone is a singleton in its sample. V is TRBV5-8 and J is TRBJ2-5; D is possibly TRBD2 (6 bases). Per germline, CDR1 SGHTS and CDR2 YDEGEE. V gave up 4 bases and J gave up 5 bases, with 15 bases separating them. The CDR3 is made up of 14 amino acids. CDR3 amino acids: CASSGGGVRETQYF. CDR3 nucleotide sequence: TGTGCCAGCAGCGGAGGAGGGGTCCGGGAGACCCAGTACTTC. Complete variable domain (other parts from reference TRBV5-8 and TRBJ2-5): EAGVTQSPTHLIKTRGQQATLRCSPISGHTSVYWYQQALGLGLQFLLWYDEGEERNRGNFPPRFSGRQFPNYSSELNVNALELEDSALYLCASSGGGVRETQYFGPGTRLLVL.

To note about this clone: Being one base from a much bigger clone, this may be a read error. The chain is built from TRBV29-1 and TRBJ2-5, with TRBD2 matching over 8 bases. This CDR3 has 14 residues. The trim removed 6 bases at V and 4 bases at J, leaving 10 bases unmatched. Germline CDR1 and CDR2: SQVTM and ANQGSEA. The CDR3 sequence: CSVGAPGGGETQYF. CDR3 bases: TGCAGCGTGGGGGCACCGGGGGGGGGAGAGACCCAGTACTTC.